The source of this T cell receptor beta chain is a study of identical twins. TCRdb re-called the 5' RACE reads with MiXCR, one entry per CDR3 protein. The table records approximately 680,000 distinct CDR3 sequences, just over 7% of them present only once. In its sample, this clonotype was seen many times. Antigen: not known. V lost 4 bases and J 2 bases, leaving 12 bases between the germline ends. Germline V gives CDR1 MGHRA, CDR2 YSYEKL. The CDR3 contains 14 residues. Broader study findings: Insertion counts were lower in abundant cord blood beta clonotypes, a trend that memory repertoires did not show. There was an excess of low generation probability in the out-of-frame alpha sequences that twins shared. Conclusions leaned on cross-sectional statistical analysis and did not track the same donors over time.

These data also formed part of another study, on yellow fever vaccine responses in identical twins.

The receptor comes from a woman in her late teens or twenties in good health. The sample taken for sequencing was PBMCs. The gene calls are TRBV4-1 and TRBJ2-7, with TRBD2 as a possible D gene (5 bases). The CDR3 is CASSPRTGTYEQYF. In DNA form, the CDR3 reads TGCGCCAGCAGCCCCCGGACTGGCACCTACGAGCAGTACTTC.